This TCR beta chain came from a study of blood T cell repertoires in COVID-19. Background on the study: From T cells, B-cell-depleted T cells, or PBMCs came the material, which was cDNA or gDNA.

This clone was picked up one time. This CDR3 spans 15 amino acids. Looked up from germline, CDR1 is MGHDK and CDR2 is SYGVNS. Trimming removed 5 bases from V and 1 base from J, with 11 bases in between. TCRdb's copy holds only in-frame clones and misses some; the assay was immunoSEQ multiplex PCR. The sample comprises nearly 200,000 clones, approximately 80% of which are singletons, and about 0.95% rests with the top ten. This TCR derives from a man between 60 and 75 years old with COVID-19, enrolled during active disease. The specimen sequenced was peripheral blood. V and J are TRBV25-1 and TRBJ1-4; weak D call: TRBD1 (5 bases). CDR3 nucleotides: TGTGCCAGCAGTACCCTCCAGGGAACTAATGAAAAACTGTTTTTT. Translating it yields CASSTLQGTNEKLFF.